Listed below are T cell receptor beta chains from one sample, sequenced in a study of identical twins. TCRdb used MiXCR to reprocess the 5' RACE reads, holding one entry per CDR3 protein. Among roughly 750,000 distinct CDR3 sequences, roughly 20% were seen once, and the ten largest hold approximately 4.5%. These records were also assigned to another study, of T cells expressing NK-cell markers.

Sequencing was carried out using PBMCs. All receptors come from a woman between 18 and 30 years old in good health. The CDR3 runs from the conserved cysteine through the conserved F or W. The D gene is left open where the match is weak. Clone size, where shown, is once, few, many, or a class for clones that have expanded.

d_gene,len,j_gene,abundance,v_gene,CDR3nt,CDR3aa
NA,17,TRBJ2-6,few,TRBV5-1,TGCGCCAGCAGCGGCCGGGACGGGAAAACTGGGGCCAACGTCCTGACTTTC,CASSGRDGKTGANVLTF
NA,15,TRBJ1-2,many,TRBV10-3,TGTGCCATCAGTACGAGAGACAGAGGAGGCTATGGCTACACCTTC,CAISTRDRGGYGYTF
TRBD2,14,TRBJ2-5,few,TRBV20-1,TGCAGTGCTAGCGATCGGGGGGGCCTGGAGACCCAGTACTTC,CSASDRGGLETQYF
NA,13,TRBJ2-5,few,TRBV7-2,TGTGCCAGTGAGCCGGGGAGCGGGGAGACCCAGTACTTC,CASEPGSGETQYF
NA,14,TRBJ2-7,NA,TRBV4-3,TGCGCCAGCAGCTCGGGACTGAACTCCTACGAGCAGTACTTC,CASSSGLNSYEQYF
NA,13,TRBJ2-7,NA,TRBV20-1,TGCAGTGCAAACGTGGGAGTGACCTACGAGCAGTACTTC,CSANVGVTYEQYF
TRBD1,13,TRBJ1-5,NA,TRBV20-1,TGCAGTGCTCAAGACAGGGCACGTCAGCCCCAGCATTTT,CSAQDRARQPQHF
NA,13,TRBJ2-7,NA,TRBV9,TGTGCCAGCAGCGTAGAAATGGTGTCCGAGCAGTACTTC,CASSVEMVSEQYF
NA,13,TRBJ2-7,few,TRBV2,TGTGCCAGCAGTGGGGACGGTATTGGCGAGCAGTACTTC,CASSGDGIGEQYF
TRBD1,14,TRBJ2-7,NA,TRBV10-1,TGCGCCAGCAGTGAGTCGAGGGACAGCGACGAGCAGTACTTC,CASSESRDSDEQYF
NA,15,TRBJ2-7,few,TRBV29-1,TGCAGCGTTTACTCCACCGGGACACTTTCCTACGAGCAGTACTTC,CSVYSTGTLSYEQYF
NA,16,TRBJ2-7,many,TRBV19,TGTGCCAGTAGCTTCGTAGACGGCGATGGCTCCTACGAGCAGTACTTC,CASSFVDGDGSYEQYF
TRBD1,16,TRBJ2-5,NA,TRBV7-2,TGTGCCAGCAGCTTAGGGGACAGGGGGCGCTGGGAGACCCAGTACTTC,CASSLGDRGRWETQYF
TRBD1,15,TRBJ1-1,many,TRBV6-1,TGTGCCAGCAGTGGAAGGGGGCTAGGGAACACTGAAGCTTTCTTT,CASSGRGLGNTEAFF
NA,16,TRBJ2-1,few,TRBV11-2,TGTGCCAGCAGTTCCCTTGAAGGCAGGCGCTACAATGAGCAGTTCTTC,CASSSLEGRRYNEQFF
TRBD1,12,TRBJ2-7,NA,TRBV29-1,TGCAGCGCCATGGGACAGGGGGACGAGCAGTACTTC,CSAMGQGDEQYF
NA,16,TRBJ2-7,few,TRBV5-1,TGCGCCAGCGGGGGGCAGGGCTCGACCATGGGGTACGAGCAGTACTTC,CASGGQGSTMGYEQYF
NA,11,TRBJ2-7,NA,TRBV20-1,TGCAGTGCTATGGACTCTCTGGAGCAGTACTTC,CSAMDSLEQYF
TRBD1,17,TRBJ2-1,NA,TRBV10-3,TGTGCCATCAGACCCCGCGAGGGACAGGCAGTGAGGAATGAGCAGTTCTTC,CAIRPREGQAVRNEQFF
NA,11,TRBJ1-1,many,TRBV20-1,TGCAGTGCTGGGAAGGTTGCTGAAGCTTTCTTT,CSAGKVAEAFF
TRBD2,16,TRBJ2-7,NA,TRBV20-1,TGCAGTGCTAGTGGGACTAGCGGAGGGATGGGCTACGAGCAGTACTTC,CSASGTSGGMGYEQYF
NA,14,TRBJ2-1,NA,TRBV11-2,TGTGCCAGCAGCTTAGCTCTCTCTGACAATGAGCAGTTCTTC,CASSLALSDNEQFF
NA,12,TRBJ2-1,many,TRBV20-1,TGCAGTGTTTCCAGGGTGGGCAATGAGCAGTTCTTC,CSVSRVGNEQFF
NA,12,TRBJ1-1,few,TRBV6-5,TGTGCCAGCAGCTCGTTGTTGACTGAAGCTTTCTTT,CASSSLLTEAFF
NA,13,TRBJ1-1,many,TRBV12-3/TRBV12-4,TGTGCCAGCCAAGCGGGCCCTGGCACTGAAGCTTTCTTT,CASQAGPGTEAFF
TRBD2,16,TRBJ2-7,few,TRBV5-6,TGTGCCAGCAGCTTGAGCCTGGGACTAGCATCCTACGAGCAGTACTTC,CASSLSLGLASYEQYF
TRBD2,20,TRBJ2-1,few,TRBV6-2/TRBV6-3,TGTGCCAGCAGTTACATTCCGAGACTAGCGGGAGTAGGTTCCTACAATGAGCAGTTCTTC,CASSYIPRLAGVGSYNEQFF
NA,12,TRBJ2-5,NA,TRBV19,TGTGCGACATCTAGCAACCAAGAGACCCAGTACTTC,CATSSNQETQYF
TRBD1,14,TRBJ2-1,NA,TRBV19,TGTGCCAGTAGTATAAGGGGACAGAATAATGAGCAGTTCTTC,CASSIRGQNNEQFF
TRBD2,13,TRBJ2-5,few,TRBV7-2,TGTGCCAGTAGCGGGACTAGCGGAGAGACCCAGTACTTC,CASSGTSGETQYF
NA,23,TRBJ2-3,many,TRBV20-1,NA,CSANPGLAIHQIRSILAPDTQYF
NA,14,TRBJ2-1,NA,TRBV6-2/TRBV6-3,TGTGCCAGCAGTTACTCGAGGGACAAACCCCTCTACGAATTC,CASSYSRDKPLYEF
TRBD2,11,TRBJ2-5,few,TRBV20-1,TGCAGTGCTGGGACTAGCGGGGGAGAGTACTTC,CSAGTSGGEYF
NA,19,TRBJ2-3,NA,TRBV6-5,TGTGCCAGCAGTTACGGGTTACAGGGACGGACTTCTAGCACAGATACGCAGTATTTT,CASSYGLQGRTSSTDTQYF
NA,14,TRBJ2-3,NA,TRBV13,TGTGCCAGCAGCAAGGGACGCGGCACAGATACGCAGTATTTT,CASSKGRGTDTQYF
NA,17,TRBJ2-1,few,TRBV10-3,TGTGCCATCAGGTCGTGGGGTATTACTAGCAGCTACAATGAGCAGTTCTTC,CAIRSWGITSSYNEQFF
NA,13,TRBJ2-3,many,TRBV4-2,TGTGCCAGCAGCCATCCTGCGGCAGATACGCAGTATTTT,CASSHPAADTQYF
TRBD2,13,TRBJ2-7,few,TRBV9,TGTGCCAGTGGAGCGGGAGCCTCCTACGAGCAGTACTTC,CASGAGASYEQYF
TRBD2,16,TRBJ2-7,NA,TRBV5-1,TGCGCCAGCAGCTTGCCCTCTGGGCGGGGGGCTTACGAGCAGTACTTC,CASSLPSGRGAYEQYF
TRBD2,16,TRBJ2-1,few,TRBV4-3,TGCGCCAGCAGCCAAGTCGCTGGCGGGAGGGCCCATGAGCAGTTCTTC,CASSQVAGGRAHEQFF
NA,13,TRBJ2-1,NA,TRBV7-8,TGTGCCAGCAGGGCTACAGTGTACAATGAGCAGTTCTTC,CASRATVYNEQFF
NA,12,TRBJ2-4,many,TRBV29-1,TGCAGCGTTGGAGTTAGTGAAAACATTCAGTACTTC,CSVGVSENIQYF
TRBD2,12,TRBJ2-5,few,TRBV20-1,TGCAGTGCCCGGAGCGGGGGGGCGACCCAGTACTTC,CSARSGGATQYF
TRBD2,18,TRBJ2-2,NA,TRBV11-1,TGTGCCAGCAGCTCTCCCGCAAACGGACTAGCTGGCTCGGGGGAGCTGTTTTTT,CASSSPANGLAGSGELFF
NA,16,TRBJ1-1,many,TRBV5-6,TGTGCCAGCAGCTTAGCCTACAGTTTAAGGAACACTGAAGCTTTCTTT,CASSLAYSLRNTEAFF
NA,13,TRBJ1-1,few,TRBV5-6,TGTGCCAGCAGCTTGCAGGGTTGGACTGAAGCTTTCTTT,CASSLQGWTEAFF
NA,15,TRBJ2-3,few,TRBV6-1,TGTGCCAGCAGTCTTCGAACACCTAGCACAGATACGCAGTATTTT,CASSLRTPSTDTQYF
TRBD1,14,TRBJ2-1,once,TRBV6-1,TGTGCCACCATTCCGGGACAGGGGTTCAATGAGCAGTTCTTC,CATIPGQGFNEQFF
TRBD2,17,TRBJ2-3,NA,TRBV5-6,TGTGCCAGCAGCTCCATCCCGGCGGGGGGGCTGGGGGGGACGCAGTATTTT,CASSSIPAGGLGGTQYF
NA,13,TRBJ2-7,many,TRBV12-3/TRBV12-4,TGTGCCAGCAGTTCCCCCAGGGGCTACGAGCAGTACTTC,CASSSPRGYEQYF
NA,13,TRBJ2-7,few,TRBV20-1,TGCAGTGCTAGAGGGGCCCAGGGGCTCGAGCAGTACTTC,CSARGAQGLEQYF
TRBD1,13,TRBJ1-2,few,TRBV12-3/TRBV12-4,TGTGCCAGCGATCGGACAGGATTTTATGGCTACACCTTC,CASDRTGFYGYTF
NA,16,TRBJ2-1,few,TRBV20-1,TGCAGTGCTAGAGACCCCGGGACGGAAAGGAGGAATGAGCAGTTCTTC,CSARDPGTERRNEQFF
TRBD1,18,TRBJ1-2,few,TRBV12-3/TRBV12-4,TGTGCCAGCAGATCCGGGACAGGGTACTTTGGGGCTAACTATGGCTACACCTTC,CASRSGTGYFGANYGYTF
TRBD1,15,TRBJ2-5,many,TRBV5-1,TGCGCCACCAAGAAAGTTTCCGGGACAGAAGAGACCCAGTACTTC,CATKKVSGTEETQYF
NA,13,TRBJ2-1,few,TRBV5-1,TGCGCCAGCAGCGTCCGGCTAAGGGATGAGCAGTTCTTC,CASSVRLRDEQFF
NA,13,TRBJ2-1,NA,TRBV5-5,TGTGCCAGCAGCTTTGGGCTACAATACGAGCAGTTCTTC,CASSFGLQYEQFF
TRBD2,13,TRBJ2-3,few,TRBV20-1,TGCAGTGCTGGACTAGGGGCGGTCGATACGCAGTATTTT,CSAGLGAVDTQYF
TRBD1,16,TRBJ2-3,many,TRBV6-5,TGTGCCAGCAGTTCTTCTCCGGGACAGGGGGCAGATACGCAGTATTTT,CASSSSPGQGADTQYF
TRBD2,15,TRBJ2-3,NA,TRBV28,TGTGCCAGCATGGGGCTGAAGCGGGGTACAGATACGCAGTATTTT,CASMGLKRGTDTQYF